This TCR beta chain was documented in a study of blood T cell repertoires in COVID-19. Study information: From T cells, B-cell-depleted T cells, or PBMCs came the material, which was cDNA or gDNA.

Profiled with immunoSEQ multiplex PCR; TCRdb holds only in-frame clones, not every one. The sample holds over 200,000 clones; about 87% are singletons and the top ten take approximately 2.2%. The CDR3 runs to 14 residues. The V end lost 5 bases, the J end lost 2 bases, and 12 bases lay between the germline ends. Germline V CDR1 and CDR2: SGHTA, FQGNSA. The V and J genes are TRBV7-2 and TRBJ1-1; D is undetermined. The TCR comes from a woman between 45 and 60 years old with acute or convalescent COVID-19. The sequencing sample was made of peripheral blood. The CDR3 spells CASSPQRFNTEAFF. CDR3 coding DNA: TGTGCCAGCAGCCCCCAGAGGTTTAACACTGAAGCTTTCTTT.